Shown below are 21 T cell receptor beta chains from a single sample sequenced in a study of cytomegalovirus exposure and HLA in healthy donors. Vbeta (60) and Jbeta (13) primers were used in the PCR. Generated by immunoSEQ multiplex PCR, the TCRdb table keeps only in-frame clones and is missing some. The table has 180,000 or so clones, 60% to 80% seen once. The sequenced material came from PBMCs. These receptors all stem from a man aged 50-59 years in good health and CMV-seropositive.

A few counts support this clone. The chain joins TRBV7-9 to TRBJ1-3; no definite D call. CDR3 length: 15 amino acids. Deletions cut 1 base from V and 4 bases from J, with 11 bases between. Looked up from germline, CDR1 is SEHNR and CDR2 is FQNEAQ (reference sequence). CDR3 DNA sequence: TGTGCCAGCAGCTTAGGCGCTGCGGGGGGAAACACCATATATTTT. This encodes CASSLGAAGGNTIYF.

The rearrangement links TRBV27 to TRBJ1-2, with a tentative D call TRBD1 (6 bases). This CDR3 region has 11 residues. V lost 6 bases and J lost 10, with 12 bases in between. Per germline, CDR1 MNHEY and CDR2 SMNVEV (reference sequence). CDR3 sequence: CASRVRGAYTF. CDR3 bases: TGTGCCAGCAGGGTTCGGGGGGCCTACACCTTC.

The chain recombines TRBV6-4 with TRBJ2-3; D perhaps matches TRBD2 (6 bases). Germline values: CDR1 MRHNA, CDR2 SNTAGT. CDR3 length: 14 amino acids. V lost 4 bases and J 2 bases, leaving 10 bases between the germline ends. CDR3 bases: TGTGCCAGCAGTGTACGGGACTCCACAGATACGCAGTATTTT. Amino acid sequence: CASSVRDSTDTQYF.

This sequence joins TRBV25-1 and TRBJ2-7; D possibly corresponds to TRBD2 (5 bases). The CDR3 contains 12 residues. Germline CDR1 and CDR2: MGHDK and SYGVNS. The germline V and J ends were trimmed by 3 bases and 5 bases, with 8 bases remaining between them. CDR3 nucleotides: TGTGCCAGCAGTGATACCGGGGACGAGCAGTACTTC. Its protein is CASSDTGDEQYF.

The chain links TRBV28 to TRBJ1-3; D possibly corresponds to TRBD1 (5 bases). With 3 bases removed from V and 2 bases from J, the gap between germline ends came to 14 bases. The CDR3 extends over 16 amino acids. Germline CDR1 and CDR2: MDHEN and SYDVKM. CDR3 loop: CASSFPGPQAGNTIYF. CDR3 nucleotide sequence: TGTGCCAGCAGTTTCCCAGGGCCCCAGGCTGGAAACACCATATATTTT.

CDR3 in DNA: TGTGCCAGCAGCTTGAACCTCGGACAGGTTAAGAATTCACCCCTCCACTTT. As protein: CASSLNLGQVKNSPLHF. This sequence joins TRBV5-6 and TRBJ1-6, with TRBD1 matching over 7 bases. With 1 base clipped from V and 7 bases from J, the junction kept 11 bases outside the gene matches. In germline, CDR1 is SGHDT, CDR2 YYEEEE. The CDR3 consists of 17 residues.

This clone was counted between two and nine times. At one of its ends the junction is not consistent with the germline gene, which may arise from a read error. The chain has TRBV7-9 and TRBJ1-4, with 8 bases identical to TRBD1. Looked up from germline, CDR1 is SEHNR and CDR2 is FQNEAQ (reference sequence). The CDR3 is 14 residues long. CDR3 protein: CSSIDGQGNEKLFF. CDR3 in DNA: TGTTCCAGCATCGATGGACAGGGTAATGAAAAACTGTTTTTT.

This clone was observed a handful of times. The chain has TRBV14 and TRBJ2-4; 11 bases agree with TRBD1. Losses at the gene ends were 4 bases for V and 7 bases for J; bases not matched to a gene: 6. Germline CDR1 SGHDN, CDR2 FVKESK. This CDR3 comprises 15 residues. The CDR3 DNA follows: TGTGCCAGCAGCCGGCACGGACAGGGGGCCAACATTCAGTACTTC. Protein sequence: CASSRHGQGANIQYF.

This chain links TRBV28 with TRBJ1-2, with TRBD1 identical over 7 bases. Looked up from germline, CDR1 is MDHEN and CDR2 is SYDVKM. The CDR3 has 13 residues. With 5 bases clipped from V and 5 bases from J, the junction kept 5 bases outside the gene matches. CDR3 amino acids: CASSPQGRYGYTF. As DNA, the CDR3 is TGTGCCAGCAGTCCACAGGGGAGGTATGGCTACACCTTC.

The chain carries TRBV29-1 and TRBJ2-1; 11 nucleotides align to TRBD1. This CDR3 region has 12 residues. CDR1 and CDR2 (germline): SQVTM, ANQGSEA. After removal of 7 bases from V and 8 bases from J, the junction contained 4 bases not matched to a gene. CDR3 in DNA: TGCAGCGCGGGACAGGGGGATTATGAGCAGTTCTTC. It encodes CSAGQGDYEQFF.

V gene TRBV6-1 combines with J gene TRBJ2-4; a possible D gene is TRBD2 (6 bases). Germline CDR1 is MNHNS and CDR2 is SASEGT. V gave up 6 bases and J gave up 6 bases, with 6 bases separating them. The CDR3 has 11 amino acids. In nucleotides, the CDR3 is TGTGCCAGCAGGGGGGGAAACATTCAGTACTTC. Residues: CASRGGNIQYF.

The chain couples TRBV4-3 to TRBJ1-1; the D gene is possibly TRBD1 (5 bases). The CDR3 consists of 17 residues. V dropped 2 bases and J dropped 3 bases, with 19 bases sitting between them. Germline V lookup: CDR1 LGHNA, CDR2 YSLEER. The CDR3 sequence: CASSQSVSAGRDTEAFF. The CDR3 bases are TGCGCCAGCAGCCAATCTGTTTCGGCAGGGAGGGACACTGAAGCTTTCTTT.

This clone came up a few times. This chain connects TRBV10-3 to TRBJ1-4; D perhaps matches TRBD1 (5 bases). Germline V lookup: CDR1 ENHRY, CDR2 SYGVKD. The CDR3 covers 15 residues. V shed 6 bases and J shed 0 bases, with 11 bases lying between them. As DNA, the CDR3 is TGTGCCATCAGCTCCCAGGGCCCAACTAATGAAAAACTGTTTTTT. As protein: CAISSQGPTNEKLFF.

The rearrangement joins TRBV6-5 to TRBJ1-1; D gene unclear. Between the trimmed V and J ends, which lost 2 bases and 4 bases, there was a span of 11 bases. Germline loops: CDR1 MNHEY, CDR2 SVGAGI. The CDR3 runs to 14 residues. CDR3 sequence: CASSYQVLSTEAFF. The CDR3 DNA reads as TGTGCCAGCAGTTACCAGGTACTCAGCACTGAAGCTTTCTTT.

The rearrangement links TRBV4-3 to TRBJ2-3; D perhaps matches TRBD2 (5 bases). The CDR3 is 15 residues long. Per the germline V gene, CDR1 is LGHNA and CDR2 is YSLEER. V shed 1 base and J shed 1 base, with 9 bases lying between them. The CDR3 protein is CASSQGFGGTDTQYF. DNA of the CDR3: TGCGCCAGCAGCCAAGGATTCGGGGGCACAGATACGCAGTATTTT.

This clone was detected only a few times. V gene TRBV18 combines with J gene TRBJ2-7; D gene uncertain. Germline loops: CDR1 KGHSH, CDR2 LQKENI. This CDR3 spans 13 amino acids. Trimming took off 3 bases at V and 2 bases at J, with 8 bases between the two ends. The CDR3 DNA is TGTGCCAGCTCACCTCGAGGCCCCTACGAGCAGTACTTC. This gives the protein CASSPRGPYEQYF.

The CDR3 nucleotides are TGTGCCAGACCCAAGGGGGCAGGTCTAAATTCACCCCTCCACTTT. Translating gives CARPKGAGLNSPLHF. The chain joins TRBV21-1 to TRBJ1-6; the table's TRBD1 call for D was not verified on the DNA. TRBV21-1 is listed as a pseudogene. The CDR3 runs 15 residues.

The V and J genes are TRBV4-2 and TRBJ2-1; D perhaps matches TRBD2 (5 bases). Germline-derived CDR1 and CDR2 are LGHNA and YNFKEQ. The CDR3 totals 13 residues. V was pared by 3 bases and J by 8 bases, with 11 bases between. CDR3 residues: CASSQRVYDEQFF. CDR3 in DNA: TGTGCCAGCAGCCAGAGGGTCTATGATGAGCAGTTCTTC.

V gene TRBV5-6 combines with J gene TRBJ2-3; D is perhaps TRBD1 (5 bases). V lost 1 base and J lost 3, with 21 bases in between. This CDR3 has 18 amino acids. Germline CDR1 reads SGHDT; CDR2 reads YYEEEE. The CDR3 DNA reads TGTGCCAGCAGCTTGAAGGTGCTACACAGGCCTCTGACAGATACGCAGTATTTT. This gives the protein CASSLKVLHRPLTDTQYF.

The J gene is TRBJ1-2, the V gene TRBV6-1; 7 bases map to TRBD1. This CDR3 comprises 15 residues. Germline-derived CDR1 and CDR2 are MNHNS and SASEGT. J gave up 5 bases and V 7 bases, and 13 bases lay outside the gene matches. The CDR3 DNA reads as TGTGCCAGCACCCCAGGGGGTGGGGGCGGATATGGCTACACCTTC. This codes for CASTPGGGGGYGYTF.

This clone was counted between two and nine times. The V gene is TRBV6-1, the J gene TRBJ1-5, with TRBD1 matching over 7 bases. The CDR3 totals 15 residues. The germline CDR1 and CDR2 sequences are MNHNS and SASEGT. J gave up 4 bases and V 6 bases, and 9 bases lay outside the gene matches. The DNA of the CDR3 is TGTGCCAGCAGAGGAGACAGGGTTTGGAATCAGCCCCAGCATTTT. Amino acids: CASRGDRVWNQPQHF.